The present T cell receptor beta chain was sequenced within a study of OX40 agonist ivuxolimab in advanced cancers. Turning to the study itself: Each dose-escalation patient presented with hepatocellular carcinoma, melanoma, renal cell or head and neck cancer. One hepatocellular carcinoma and a couple of cutaneous melanoma patients partially responded. Averaging 60 years in age, with a range of roughly 20 to 80, the cohort was about 86% male.

With 4 bases clipped from V and 6 bases from J, the junction kept 6 bases outside the gene matches. Germline CDR1 is SGHTA and CDR2 is FQGNSA. The CDR3 covers 15 residues. Samples of blood were obtained at baseline, on cycle 4 day 1, and on cycle 7 day 1. TCRdb's copy holds only in-frame clones and misses some; the assay was immunoSEQ multiplex PCR. The table lists 25,000 to 30,000 clones, roughly four fifths of them singletons. The source was CD4+ or CD8+ T cells sorted from blood, collected in a trial of the OX40 agonist ivuxolimab. This sequence was found in an adult with an advanced solid tumor such as melanoma, head and neck, liver or kidney cancer. This chain links TRBV7-2 with TRBJ2-3; TRBD2 agrees at 11 bases. CDR3 protein: CASSSGLAEWDTQYF. CDR3 nucleotide sequence: TGTGCCAGCAGCTCGGGACTAGCGGAGTGGGATACGCAGTATTTT.